Listed below are T cell receptor beta chains from one sample, sequenced in a study of vaccination effects on CD4 cells after COVID-19. Their cognate antigens are unknown. Clones were read by immunoSEQ multiplex PCR, and TCRdb kept only the in-frame ones, dropping some. The table has some 34,000 clones, roughly four fifths seen once; the top ten hold approximately 1.6%. Sample: CD4+ T cells from PBMCs cultured with HCoV-NL63 spike peptides, taken after COVID-19 vaccination. These receptors all stem from a human donor who received a COVID-19 vaccine. Some clones in this sample may be carry-over from other donors' samples. Both conserved end residues are part of each CDR3. Each record gives: V gene, clone size, J gene, D gene, CDR3 DNA, CDR3 protein. A D gene is named only where the DNA matches it firmly. A clone size is listed for some rows: how often the clone was seen (once, few, many), or a class if it is expanded.

>TRBV24-1|-|TRBJ2-1|TRBD1
TGTGCCACCAGTGATGTGGACAGGGGGAGTTACAATGAGCAGTTCTTC
CATSDVDRGSYNEQFF
>TRBV18|-|TRBJ2-1|TRBD2
TGTGCCAGCTCACCCAATAGCGGGTTCTCTGAGCAGTTCTTC
CASSPNSGFSEQFF
>TRBV19|-|TRBJ2-3|TRBD2
TGTGCCAGTAGGACCCAGAAAACGGGGGGATCTAGCACAGATACGCAGTATTTT
CASRTQKTGGSSTDTQYF
>TRBV13|-|TRBJ1-2|-
TGTGCCAGCAGCTTCGGAGGGGCGTCAGGATATGGCTACACCTTC
CASSFGGASGYGYTF
>TRBV27|-|TRBJ1-1|TRBD1
TGTGCCAGCAGTTTCTCCGACAGGGTTGAAGCTTTCTTT
CASSFSDRVEAFF
>TRBV30|once|TRBJ1-2|-
TGTGCCTGGAGTCGCTCTCCATCCTACACCTTC
CAWSRSPSYTF
>TRBV7-3|-|TRBJ1-1|TRBD1
TGTGCCAGCAGCCCCCGACAGGGAACGAACACTGAAGCTTTCTTT
CASSPRQGTNTEAFF
>TRBV7-8|-|TRBJ1-1|-
TGTGCCAGCAGCCCTAGCGAGGGGTGGTACACTGAAGCTTTCTTT
CASSPSEGWYTEAFF
>TRBV18|-|TRBJ1-4|-
TGTGCCAGCTTTTTACATGTGGGGGAAAAACTGTTTTTT
CASFLHVGEKLFF
>TRBV19|-|TRBJ1-4|TRBD1
TGTGCCAGTAAGCGACAGGGGGGTGAAAAACTGTTTTTT
CASKRQGGEKLFF
>TRBV6-2/TRBV6-3|few|TRBJ2-6|-
TGTGCCAGCAGTTACTCGACCGGCAGAAACCCCGGGGCCAACGTCCTGACTTTC
CASSYSTGRNPGANVLTF
>TRBV2|-|TRBJ1-2|-
TGTGCCAGCAGTGCGGACGCCAACTATGGCTACACCTTC
CASSADANYGYTF
>TRBV3-1/TRBV3-2|-|TRBJ2-5|TRBD2
TGTGCCAGCAGCCAACTAGCGGGGGGGTTTAAAGAGACCCAGTACTTC
CASSQLAGGFKETQYF
>TRBV7-9|few|TRBJ2-2|TRBD2
TGTGCCAGCAGCTCGACCGGGAGGAATACCGGGGAGCTGTTTTTT
CASSSTGRNTGELFF
>TRBV15|-|TRBJ2-5|TRBD1
TGTGCCACCAGCACACCGGGACAGCAAGAGACCCAGTACTTC
CATSTPGQQETQYF
>TRBV7-2|-|TRBJ1-1|-
TGTGCCAGCAGCCTTCTAGGGGGGAACACTGAAGCTTTCTTT
CASSLLGGNTEAFF
>TRBV29-1|-|TRBJ2-5|TRBD2
TGCAGCGTTCCCGGGACTAGCGGGGGGGCCCGTCAAGAGACCCAGTACTTC
CSVPGTSGGARQETQYF
>TRBV27|-|TRBJ1-4|TRBD1
TGTGCCAGCAGTTCCCCGGGACAGAATAATGAAAAACTGTTTTTT
CASSSPGQNNEKLFF
>TRBV30|few|TRBJ2-2|TRBD1
TGTGCCTGGACAGCGGGACAGGGGAACACCGGGGAGCTGTTTTTT
CAWTAGQGNTGELFF
>TRBV28|once|TRBJ1-2|TRBD1
TGTGCCAGCAGTCCGCCCGGGACAGGGATGGATGGCTACACCTTC
CASSPPGTGMDGYTF
>TRBV5-1|-|TRBJ2-2|-
TGCGCCAGCAGCTGGACTGCTAGTTTCACCGGGGAGCTGTTTTTT
CASSWTASFTGELFF
>TRBV2|-|TRBJ1-5|-
TGTGCCAGCGCGGGGGTAGGGGCCCGACAGCCCCAGCATTTT
CASAGVGARQPQHF
>TRBV18|once|TRBJ1-1|TRBD1
TGTGCCAGCTCACCGGGACAGGGAATGAACACTGAAGCTTTCTTT
CASSPGQGMNTEAFF
>TRBV5-1|once|TRBJ2-1|-
TGCGCCAGCAGCTTGGGGTGGCCGAAGGGGCACAATGAGCAGTTCTTC
CASSLGWPKGHNEQFF
>TRBV6-5|-|TRBJ2-5|-
TGTGCCAGCAGTCGCTCCGTTGACCAAGAGACCCAGTACTTC
CASSRSVDQETQYF
>TRBV6-2/TRBV6-3|-|TRBJ1-1|-
TGTGCCAGCAGTTACATGCCGATGAACACTGAAGCTTTCTTT
CASSYMPMNTEAFF
>TRBV6-5|-|TRBJ1-2|-
TGTGCCAGCAGTCGGGGAAACTATGGCTACACCTTC
CASSRGNYGYTF
>TRBV5-1|few|TRBJ2-2|-
TGCGCCAGCAGCTTAAACGATAATCATGAGGGGGAGCTGTTTTTT
CASSLNDNHEGELFF
>TRBV7-3|few|TRBJ1-2|-
TGTGCCAGCAGCTTAACAGTGGTTGTGGTGGCTGGCTACACCTTC
CASSLTVVVVAGYTF
>TRBV29-1|-|TRBJ2-2|TRBD2
TGCAGCGTTGAAGGACGAGCGCGGGGGGGCACCACCGGGGAGCTGTTTTTT
CSVEGRARGGTTGELFF
>TRBV24-1|-|TRBJ1-2|-
TGTGCCACCAGTGATAGGGTGAGGGGAAGCGAGAACTATGGCTACACCTTC
CATSDRVRGSENYGYTF
>TRBV19|few|TRBJ1-6|TRBD1
TGTGCCAGTAAAGGGGGACAGGGGTTAAGATCACCCCTCCACTTT
CASKGGQGLRSPLHF
>TRBV24-1|-|TRBJ1-5|-
TGTGCCACCAGTGACCTTAACCAGCCCCAGCATTTT
CATSDLNQPQHF
>TRBV3-1/TRBV3-2|-|TRBJ1-2|-
TGTGCCAGCAACCTGGGGGGGTATGGCTACACCTTC
CASNLGGYGYTF
>TRBV19|few|TRBJ1-1|TRBD1
TGTGCCAGTAGTGACAGGGTCACAGAAACAGCTTTCTTT
CASSDRVTETAFF
>TRBV28|-|TRBJ1-2|TRBD1
TGTGCCAGCAGTTTAGTCGGCAGGGGGAGCTATGGCTACACCTTC
CASSLVGRGSYGYTF
>TRBV6-1|-|TRBJ2-1|TRBD2
TGTGCCAGCAGTGAAAGGGGCGGGGGCTCCTACAATGAGCAGTTCTTC
CASSERGGGSYNEQFF
>TRBV5-1|-|TRBJ2-3|-
TGCGCCAGCATGATGAGCACAGATACGCAGTATTTT
CASMMSTDTQYF
>TRBV3-1/TRBV3-2|few|TRBJ1-6|-
TGTGCCAGCAGCCAAGGAGCGGGCTCCTATAATTCACCCCTCCACTTT
CASSQGAGSYNSPLHF
>TRBV3-1/TRBV3-2|few|TRBJ1-4|-
TGTGCCAGCAGCCCTTTCGGCCCTGCAACTAATGAAAAACTGTTTTTT
CASSPFGPATNEKLFF
>TRBV11-2|-|TRBJ2-5|-
TGTGCCAGCAGCTTAGAGCTTGAGACCCAGTACTTC
CASSLELETQYF
>TRBV5-5|-|TRBJ2-3|-
TGTGCCAGCAGCTTGGTCTGGACACTGAGCACAGATACGCAGTATTTT
CASSLVWTLSTDTQYF
>TRBV20-1|-|TRBJ1-5|-
TGCAGTGCTAGTGTAGCGGGTGGGGGTAGCAATCAGCCCCAGCATTTT
CSASVAGGGSNQPQHF
>TRBV11-2|few|TRBJ2-2|TRBD1
TGTGCCAGCAGCCCGACAGGGGCCATCACCGGGGAGCTGTTTTTT
CASSPTGAITGELFF
>TRBV6-2/TRBV6-3|-|TRBJ1-4|-
TGTGCCAGCAGCCGACACCGCCCTAATGAAAAACTGTTTTTT
CASSRHRPNEKLFF
>TRBV6-5|-|TRBJ1-1|-
TGTGCCAGCAGTTACGAGGCGGTGAGCACTGAAGCTTTCTTT
CASSYEAVSTEAFF
>TRBV30|few|TRBJ2-6|TRBD1
TGTGCCTGGACAGAGCCGGGACAGGGGATCGCTGGGGCCAACGTCCTGACTTTC
CAWTEPGQGIAGANVLTF